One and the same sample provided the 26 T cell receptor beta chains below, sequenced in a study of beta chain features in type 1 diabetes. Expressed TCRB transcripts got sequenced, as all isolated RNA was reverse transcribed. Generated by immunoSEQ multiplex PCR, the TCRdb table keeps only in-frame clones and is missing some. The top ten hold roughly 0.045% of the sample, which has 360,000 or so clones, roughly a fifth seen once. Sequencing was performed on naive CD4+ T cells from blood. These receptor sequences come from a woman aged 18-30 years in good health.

The CDR3 here is CAASGPRGYTF. CDR3 nucleotide sequence: TGTGCCGCGAGCGGTCCCAGGGGCTACACCTTC. V gene TRBV7-9 combines with J gene TRBJ1-2; D ambiguous. This CDR3 spans 11 amino acids. The germline gives CDR1 SEHNR, CDR2 FQNEAQ (reference sequence). The V and J ends lost 11 bases and 8 bases respectively, with 15 bases between them.

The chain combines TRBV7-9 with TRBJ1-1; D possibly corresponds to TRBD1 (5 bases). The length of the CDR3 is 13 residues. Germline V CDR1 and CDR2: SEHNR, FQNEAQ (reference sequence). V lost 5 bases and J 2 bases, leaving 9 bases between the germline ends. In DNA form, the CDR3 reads TGTGCCAGCAGCGGCAGGGTTAACACTGAAGCTTTCTTT. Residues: CASSGRVNTEAFF. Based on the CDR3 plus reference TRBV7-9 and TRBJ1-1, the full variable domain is DTGVSQNPRHKITKRGQNVTFRCDPISEHNRLYWYRQTLGQGPEFLTYFQNEAQLEKSRLLSDRFSAERPKGSFSTLEIQRTEQGDSAMYLCASSGRVNTEAFFGQGTRLTVV.

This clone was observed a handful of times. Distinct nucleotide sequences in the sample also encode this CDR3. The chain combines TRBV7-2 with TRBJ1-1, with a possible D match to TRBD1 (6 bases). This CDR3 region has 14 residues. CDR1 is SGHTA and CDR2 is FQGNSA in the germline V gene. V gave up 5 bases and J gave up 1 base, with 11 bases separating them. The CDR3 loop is CASSLQGRNTEAFF. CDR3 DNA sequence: TGTGCCAGCAGCCTACAGGGACGGAACACTGAAGCTTTCTTT. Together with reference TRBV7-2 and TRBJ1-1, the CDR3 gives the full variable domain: GAGVSQSPSNKVTEKGKDVELRCDPISGHTALYWYRQSLGQGLEFLIYFQGNSAPDKSGLPSDRFSAERTGGSVSTLTIQRTQQEDSAVYLCASSLQGRNTEAFFGQGTRLTVV.

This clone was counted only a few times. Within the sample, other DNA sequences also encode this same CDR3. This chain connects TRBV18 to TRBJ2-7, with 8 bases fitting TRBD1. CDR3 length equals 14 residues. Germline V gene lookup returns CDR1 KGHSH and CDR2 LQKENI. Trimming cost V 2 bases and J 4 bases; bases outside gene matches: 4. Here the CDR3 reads CASSPGTGLYEQYF. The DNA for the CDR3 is TGTGCCAGCTCACCAGGGACAGGCCTTTACGAGCAGTACTTC.

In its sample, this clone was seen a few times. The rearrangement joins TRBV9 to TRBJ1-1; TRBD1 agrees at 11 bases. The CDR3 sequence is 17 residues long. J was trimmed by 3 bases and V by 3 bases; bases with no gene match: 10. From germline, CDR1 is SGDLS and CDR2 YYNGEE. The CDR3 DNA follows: TGTGCCAGCAGCGCATCCAGGACAGGGGGCGGAGACACTGAAGCTTTCTTT. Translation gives CASSASRTGGGDTEAFF.

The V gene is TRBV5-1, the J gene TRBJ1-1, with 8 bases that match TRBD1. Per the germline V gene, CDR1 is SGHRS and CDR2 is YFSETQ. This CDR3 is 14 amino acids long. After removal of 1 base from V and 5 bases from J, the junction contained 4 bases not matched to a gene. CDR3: CASSLRQGTTEAFF. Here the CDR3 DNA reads TGCGCCAGCAGCTTGAGACAGGGGACGACTGAAGCTTTCTTT.

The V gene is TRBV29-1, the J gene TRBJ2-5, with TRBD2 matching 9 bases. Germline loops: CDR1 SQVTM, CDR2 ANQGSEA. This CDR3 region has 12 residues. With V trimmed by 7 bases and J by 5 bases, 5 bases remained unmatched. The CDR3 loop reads CSATLAGETQYF. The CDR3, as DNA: TGCAGCGCTACCCTAGCGGGGGAGACCCAGTACTTC.

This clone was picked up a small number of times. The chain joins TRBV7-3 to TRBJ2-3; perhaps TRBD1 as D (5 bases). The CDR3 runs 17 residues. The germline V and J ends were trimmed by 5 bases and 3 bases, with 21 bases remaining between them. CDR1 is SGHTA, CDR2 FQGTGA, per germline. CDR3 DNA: TGTGCCAGCAGCCCGCCATACCCAGGGATGGGAACAGATACGCAGTATTTT. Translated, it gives CASSPPYPGMGTDTQYF.

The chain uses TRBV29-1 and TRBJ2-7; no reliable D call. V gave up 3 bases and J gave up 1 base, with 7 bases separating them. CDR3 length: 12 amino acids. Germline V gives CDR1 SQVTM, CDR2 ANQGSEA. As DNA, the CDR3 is TGCAGCGTTGAGGAGTCGTCCTACGAGCAGTACTTC. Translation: CSVEESSYEQYF.

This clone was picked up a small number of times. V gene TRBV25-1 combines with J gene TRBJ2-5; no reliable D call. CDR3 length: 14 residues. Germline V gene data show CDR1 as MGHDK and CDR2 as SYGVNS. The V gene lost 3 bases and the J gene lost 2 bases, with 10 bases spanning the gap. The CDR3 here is CASSDFRRQETQYF. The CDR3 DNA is TGTGCCAGCAGTGACTTTCGCAGACAAGAGACCCAGTACTTC.

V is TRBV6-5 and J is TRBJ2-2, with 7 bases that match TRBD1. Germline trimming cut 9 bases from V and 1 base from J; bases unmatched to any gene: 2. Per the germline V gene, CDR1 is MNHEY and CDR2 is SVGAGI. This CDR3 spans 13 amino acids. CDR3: CASWTGNTGELFF. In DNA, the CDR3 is TGTGCCAGTTGGACAGGGAACACCGGGGAGCTGTTTTTT.

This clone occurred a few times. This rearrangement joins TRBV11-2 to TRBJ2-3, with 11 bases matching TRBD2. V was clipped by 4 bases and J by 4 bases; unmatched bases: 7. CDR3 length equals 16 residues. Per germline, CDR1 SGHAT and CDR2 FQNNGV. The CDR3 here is CASSSLAGGRADTQYF. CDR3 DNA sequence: TGTGCCAGCAGCTCCTTAGCGGGAGGGAGGGCAGATACGCAGTATTTT.

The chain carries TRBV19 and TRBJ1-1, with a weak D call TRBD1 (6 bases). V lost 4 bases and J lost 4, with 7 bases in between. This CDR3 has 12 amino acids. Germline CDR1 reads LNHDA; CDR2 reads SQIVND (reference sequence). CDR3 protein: CASSTRGTEAFF. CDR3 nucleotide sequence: TGTGCCAGTAGTACCAGGGGCACTGAAGCTTTCTTT.

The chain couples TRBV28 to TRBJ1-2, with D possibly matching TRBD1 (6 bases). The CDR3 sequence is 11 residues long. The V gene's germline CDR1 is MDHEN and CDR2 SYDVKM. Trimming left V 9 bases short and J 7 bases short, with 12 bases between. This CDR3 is CASSGRGGYTF. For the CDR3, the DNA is TGTGCCAGTTCGGGCAGGGGTGGCTACACCTTC.

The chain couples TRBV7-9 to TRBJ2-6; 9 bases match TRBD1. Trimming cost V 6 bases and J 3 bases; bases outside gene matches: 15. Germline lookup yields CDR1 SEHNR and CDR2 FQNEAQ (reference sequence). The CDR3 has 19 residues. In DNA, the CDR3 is TGTGCCAGCAGACCCCCGCCCCGGGACAGGGTTGGTGGGGCCAACGTCCTGACTTTC. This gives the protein CASRPPPRDRVGGANVLTF.

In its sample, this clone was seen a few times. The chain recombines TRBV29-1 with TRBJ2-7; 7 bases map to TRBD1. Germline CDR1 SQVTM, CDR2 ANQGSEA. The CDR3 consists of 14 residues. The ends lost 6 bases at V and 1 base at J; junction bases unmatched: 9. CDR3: CSVLDRVLSYEQYF. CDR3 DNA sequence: TGCAGCGTGCTTGACAGGGTTTTGTCCTACGAGCAGTACTTC.

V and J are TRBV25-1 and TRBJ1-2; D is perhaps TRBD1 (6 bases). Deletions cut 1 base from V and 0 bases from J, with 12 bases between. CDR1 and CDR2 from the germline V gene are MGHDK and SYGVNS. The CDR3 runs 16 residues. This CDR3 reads CASSEWSQGANYGYTF. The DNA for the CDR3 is TGTGCCAGCAGTGAATGGTCACAGGGAGCTAACTATGGCTACACCTTC.

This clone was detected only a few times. The CDR3 spells CSVGTRQGPNGYTF. CDR3 in DNA: TGCAGCGTTGGGACCCGACAGGGGCCTAATGGCTACACCTTC. The chain links TRBV29-1 to TRBJ1-2; the match to TRBD1 covers 8 bases. This CDR3 region has 14 residues. V was clipped by 4 bases and J by 6 bases; unmatched bases: 10. In germline, CDR1 is SQVTM, CDR2 ANQGSEA. Looking up the rest from reference TRBV29-1 and TRBJ1-2 gives the full variable domain: SAVISQKPSRDICQRGTSLTIQCQVDSQVTMMFWYRQQPGQSLTLIATANQGSEATYESGFVIDKFPISRPNLTFSTLTVSNMSPEDSSIYLCSVGTRQGPNGYTFGSGTRLTVV.

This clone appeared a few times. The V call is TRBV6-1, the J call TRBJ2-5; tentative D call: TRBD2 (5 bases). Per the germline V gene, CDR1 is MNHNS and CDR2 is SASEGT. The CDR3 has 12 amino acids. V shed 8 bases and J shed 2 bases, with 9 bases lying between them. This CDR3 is CASADWQETQYF. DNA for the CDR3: TGTGCCAGCGCGGACTGGCAAGAGACCCAGTACTTC.

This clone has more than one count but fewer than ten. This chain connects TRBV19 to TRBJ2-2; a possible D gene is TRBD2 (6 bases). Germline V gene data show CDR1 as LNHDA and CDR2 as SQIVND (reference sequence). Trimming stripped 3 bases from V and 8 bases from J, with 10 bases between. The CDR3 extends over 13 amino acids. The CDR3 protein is CASSIRELGELFF. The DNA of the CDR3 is TGTGCCAGTAGTATCCGGGAGTTAGGGGAGCTGTTTTTT.

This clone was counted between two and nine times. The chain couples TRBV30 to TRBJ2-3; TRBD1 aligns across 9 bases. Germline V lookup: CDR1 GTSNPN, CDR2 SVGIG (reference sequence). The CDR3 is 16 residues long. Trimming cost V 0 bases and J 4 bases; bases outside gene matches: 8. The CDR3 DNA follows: TGTGCCTGGAGTGTACTGGGCACAGGGGGCGCAGATACGCAGTATTTT. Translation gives CAWSVLGTGGADTQYF.

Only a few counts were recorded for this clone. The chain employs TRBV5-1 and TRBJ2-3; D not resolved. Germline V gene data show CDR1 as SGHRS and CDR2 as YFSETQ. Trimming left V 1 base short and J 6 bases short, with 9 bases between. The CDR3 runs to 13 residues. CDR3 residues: CASSLFRSDTQYF. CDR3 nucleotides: TGCGCCAGCAGCTTGTTTAGATCGGATACGCAGTATTTT.

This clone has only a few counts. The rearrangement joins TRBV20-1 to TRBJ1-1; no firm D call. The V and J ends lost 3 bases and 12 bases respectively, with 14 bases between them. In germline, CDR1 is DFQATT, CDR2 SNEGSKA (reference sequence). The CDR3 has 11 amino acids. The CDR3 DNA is TGCAGTGCTAGTTGGGAGGGCAGGTCTTTCTTT. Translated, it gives CSASWEGRSFF.

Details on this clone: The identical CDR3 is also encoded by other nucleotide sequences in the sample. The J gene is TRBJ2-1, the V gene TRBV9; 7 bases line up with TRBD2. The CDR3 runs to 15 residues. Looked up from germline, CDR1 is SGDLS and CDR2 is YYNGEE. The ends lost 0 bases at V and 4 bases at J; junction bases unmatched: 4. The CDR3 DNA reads TGTGCCAGCAGCGTAGCTGATAGCGGGTACAATGAGCAGTTCTTC. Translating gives CASSVADSGYNEQFF. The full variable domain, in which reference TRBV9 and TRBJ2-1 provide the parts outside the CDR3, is DSGVTQTPKHLITATGQRVTLRCSPRSGDLSVYWYQQSLDQGLQFLIQYYNGEERAKGNILERFSAQQFPDLHSELNLSSLELGDSALYFCASSVADSGYNEQFFGPGTRLTVL.

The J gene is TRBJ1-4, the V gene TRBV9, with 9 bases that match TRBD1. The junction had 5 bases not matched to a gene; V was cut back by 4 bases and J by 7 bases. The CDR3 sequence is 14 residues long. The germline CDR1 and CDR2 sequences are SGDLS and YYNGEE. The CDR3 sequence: CASSYRGLGEKLFF. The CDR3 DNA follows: TGTGCCAGCAGCTACAGGGGGCTTGGTGAAAAACTGTTTTTT. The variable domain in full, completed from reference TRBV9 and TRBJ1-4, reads DSGVTQTPKHLITATGQRVTLRCSPRSGDLSVYWYQQSLDQGLQFLIQYYNGEERAKGNILERFSAQQFPDLHSELNLSSLELGDSALYFCASSYRGLGEKLFFGSGTQLSVL.

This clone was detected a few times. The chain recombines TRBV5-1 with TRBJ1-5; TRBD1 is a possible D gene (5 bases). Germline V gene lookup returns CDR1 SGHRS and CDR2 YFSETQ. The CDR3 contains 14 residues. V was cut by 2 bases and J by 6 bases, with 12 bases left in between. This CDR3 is CASSFESGGQPQHF. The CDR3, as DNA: TGCGCCAGCAGCTTTGAAAGCGGGGGTCAGCCCCAGCATTTT.